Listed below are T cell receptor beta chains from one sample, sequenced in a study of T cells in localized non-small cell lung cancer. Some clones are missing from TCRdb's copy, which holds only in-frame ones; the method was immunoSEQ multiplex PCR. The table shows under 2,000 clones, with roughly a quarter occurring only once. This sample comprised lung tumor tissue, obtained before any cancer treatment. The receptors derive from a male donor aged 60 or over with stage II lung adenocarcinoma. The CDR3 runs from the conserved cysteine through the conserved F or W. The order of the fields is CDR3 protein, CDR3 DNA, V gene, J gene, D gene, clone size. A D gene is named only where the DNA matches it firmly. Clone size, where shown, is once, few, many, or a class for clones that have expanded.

CATTRGGGRGFF	TGTGCCACCACCCGTGGTGGGGGCAGGGGGTTCTTC	TRBV6-8	TRBJ2-1	NA	medium-sized
CSVVLAGSTDTQYF	TGCAGCGTTGTCCTAGCGGGGTCCACAGATACGCAGTATTTT	TRBV29-1	TRBJ2-3	TRBD2	NA
CSAQDRSWGGYTF	TGCAGCGCCCAAGACAGATCTTGGGGAGGCTACACCTTC	TRBV29-1	TRBJ1-2	NA	NA
CASKLGRTSGNTIYF	TGTGCCAGCAAATTAGGCCGGACCTCTGGAAACACCATATATTTT	TRBV6-8	TRBJ1-3	NA	large
CASSSVAATNEKLFF	TGTGCCAGCAGCTCAGTTGCTGCAACTAATGAAAAACTGTTTTTT	TRBV6-8	TRBJ1-4	NA	medium-sized
CASSFHLSVAKNIQYF	TGTGCCAGCAGTTTCCACCTTTCAGTAGCCAAAAACATTCAGTACTTC	TRBV6-8	TRBJ2-4	NA	NA
CATSRALAGDTQYF	TGTGCCACCAGCAGAGCACTAGCGGGAGATACGCAGTATTTT	TRBV15	TRBJ2-3	TRBD2	few
CASSNLQGKGYGYTF	TGTGCCAGTAGTAACCTCCAGGGGAAAGGGTATGGCTACACCTTC	TRBV19	TRBJ1-2	NA	NA
CASSAPDMTYEQYF	TGTGCCAGTAGTGCCCCGGACATGACCTACGAGCAGTACTTC	TRBV19	TRBJ2-7	NA	NA
CASGGYNSPLHF	TGTGCCAGCGGGGGGTATAATTCACCCCTCCACTTT	TRBV6-8	TRBJ1-6	NA	NA
CSVWTGLYGYTF	TGCAGCGTTTGGACAGGGCTCTATGGCTACACCTTC	TRBV29-1	TRBJ1-2	TRBD1	NA
CASSLVDGSYNSPLHF	TGCGCCAGCAGCTTGGTCGACGGCAGTTATAATTCACCCCTCCACTTT	TRBV5-1	TRBJ1-6	NA	NA
CASSIVGGTEAFF	TGCGCCAGCAGCATTGTCGGGGGCACTGAAGCTTTCTTT	TRBV23-1	TRBJ1-1	NA	few
CASRLNTEAFF	TGTGCCAGTAGGTTGAACACTGAAGCTTTCTTT	TRBV19	TRBJ1-1	NA	NA
CASSLVNTDTQYF	TGTGCCAGCAGTTTAGTTAACACAGATACGCAGTATTTT	TRBV28	TRBJ2-3	NA	NA
CASSLSVNTEAFF	TGTGCCAGCAGCTTATCTGTGAACACTGAAGCTTTCTTT	TRBV7-2	TRBJ1-1	NA	large
CASGLWGLAGFYNEQFF	TGTGCTAGTGGTTTGTGGGGACTAGCGGGGTTTTACAATGAGCAGTTCTTC	TRBV12-5	TRBJ2-1	TRBD2	NA
CASTPETGAYEQYF	TGTGCCAGCACCCCAGAGACAGGCGCCTACGAGCAGTACTTC	TRBV11-3	TRBJ2-7	NA	NA
CASSPAEGILAKNIQYF	TGTGCCAGCAGCCCTGCTGAGGGGATCCTAGCCAAAAACATTCAGTACTTC	TRBV11-3	TRBJ2-4	NA	medium-sized
CASSPGPSGTISTDTQYF	TGTGCCAGCAGCCCGGGGCCCTCCGGGACAATTAGCACAGATACGCAGTATTTT	TRBV11-3	TRBJ2-3	NA	few
CASSRDSLVKNIQYF	TGCGCCAGCAGCCGGGACTCCTTAGTCAAAAACATTCAGTACTTC	TRBV5-1	TRBJ2-4	NA	NA
CASSDSMNTEAFF	TGTGCCAGCAGCGACTCAATGAACACTGAAGCTTTCTTT	TRBV9	TRBJ1-1	NA	medium-sized
CASNGHSGANVLTF	TGTGCCAGCAATGGGCACTCTGGGGCCAACGTCCTGACTTTC	TRBV6-8	TRBJ2-6	NA	NA
CASSARRAGFTYEQYF	TGTGCCAGCAGCGCCCGTCGGGCAGGTTTTACCTACGAGCAGTACTTC	TRBV6-8	TRBJ2-7	NA	few
CASSTGTGVSGGYTF	TGTGCCAGCAGCACCGGGACAGGGGTGAGCGGTGGCTACACCTTC	TRBV9	TRBJ1-2	TRBD1	medium-sized
CASAMTVTVHSSTDTQYF	TGTGCTAGTGCCATGACCGTGACGGTCCATAGTAGCACAGATACGCAGTATTTT	TRBV12-5	TRBJ2-3	NA	NA
CASRDMLGTALYGYTF	TGTGCCAGCAGGGACATGCTAGGGACAGCCCTATATGGCTACACCTTC	TRBV6-8	TRBJ1-2	TRBD1	few
CASSDGEGDNSPLHF	TGTGCCAGCAGCGATGGCGAAGGAGATAATTCACCCCTCCACTTT	TRBV6-8	TRBJ1-6	NA	NA
CASSPGLSQRGNQPQHF	TGCGCCAGCAGCCCTGGGCTCAGTCAAAGGGGCAATCAGCCCCAGCATTTT	TRBV5-1	TRBJ1-5	NA	few
CASSQGTSGGIYNEQFF	TGTGCCAGCAGCCAAGGGACTAGCGGGGGGATCTACAATGAGCAGTTCTTC	TRBV14	TRBJ2-1	TRBD2	NA
CASSFSWGVGTEAFF	TGTGCCAGCAGCTTCAGTTGGGGAGTGGGTACTGAAGCTTTCTTT	TRBV11-3	TRBJ1-1	NA	medium-sized
CASSPHGEAQHF	TGTGCCAGCAGTCCCCACGGGGAGGCCCAGCATTTT	TRBV28	TRBJ1-5	NA	NA
CASSLGTGGQPQHF	TGTGCCAGCAGTTTAGGGACAGGGGGCCAGCCCCAGCATTTT	TRBV28	TRBJ1-5	TRBD1	NA
CASSLGANVLTF	TGTGCCAGCAGCCTTGGGGCCAACGTCCTGACTTTC	TRBV25-1	TRBJ2-6	NA	NA